These 21 T cell receptor beta chains came from one sample sequenced in a study of patients and donors after allogeneic stem cell transplantation. MiXCR was run by TCRdb on the RT-PCR reads, yielding one entry per CDR3 protein. The profile shows around 150,000 distinct CDR3 sequences, about two fifths of them singletons. The sample consisted of blood, either unsorted or a sorted T cell fraction (not recorded which). These receptors originate from a human donor who was either an allogeneic HSCT recipient or a stem cell or donor lymphocyte infusion donor (not recorded which). It is not recorded whose cells these are; they may come from a transplant donor.

This chain joins TRBV12-3 or TRBV12-4 and TRBJ1-1, with 8 bases matching TRBD1. This CDR3 has 14 amino acids. V trimming: 6 bases; J trimming: 3 bases; junction bases outside the gene matches: 6. CDR3 coding DNA: TGTGCCAGCAGCCTCTCAGGGGGCGACACTGAAGCTTTCTTT. Translation gives CASSLSGGDTEAFF.

The chain recombines TRBV2 with TRBJ2-5; maybe TRBD1 (5 bases). V lost 3 bases to trimming and J lost 7 bases, with 9 bases between them. The CDR3 runs to 12 residues. Germline V gives CDR1 SNHLY, CDR2 FYNNEI. The CDR3 protein is CASSETERTQYF. The CDR3, as DNA: TGTGCCAGCAGTGAGACAGAGAGGACCCAGTACTTC. Variable domain in full (rest from reference TRBV2 and TRBJ2-5): EPEVTQTPSHQVTQMGQEVILRCVPISNHLYFYWYRQILGQKVEFLVSFYNNEISEKSEIFDDQFSVERPDGSNFTLKIRSTKLEDSAMYFCASSETERTQYFGPGTRLLVL.

This clonotype was seen a handful of times. The chain carries TRBV9 and TRBJ1-1, with 7 bases matching TRBD1. The CDR3 runs to 15 residues. The junction had 11 bases not matched to a gene; V was cut back by 4 bases and J by 5 bases. The germline gives CDR1 SGDLS, CDR2 YYNGEE. In DNA form, the CDR3 reads TGTGCCAGCAGCCCACCGACAGGGTTCAGGACTGAAGCTTTCTTT. The encoded protein is CASSPPTGFRTEAFF.

In this sample, this clonotype turned up a few times. The chain carries TRBV7-8 and TRBJ1-1; 10 nucleotides line up with TRBD1. The length of the CDR3 is 17 residues. J gave up 0 bases and V 6 bases, and 10 bases lay outside the gene matches. The germline V gene encodes CDR1 SGHVS and CDR2 FQNEAQ. This chain's CDR3 is CASRQTGTGAMNTEAFF. The CDR3 nucleotides are TGTGCCAGCAGGCAGACCGGGACAGGGGCCATGAACACTGAAGCTTTCTTT.

As for this clonotype: At one boundary the junction diverges from the germline segment, which might be a read error. The chain joins TRBV12-3 or TRBV12-4 to TRBJ1-5; D gene ambiguous. The CDR3 has 8 amino acids. This chain's CDR3 is CASLRRYF. Written as DNA, the CDR3 is TGTGCCAGCCTACGGCGCTATTTT.

The rearrangement uses TRBV7-2 and TRBJ1-4; TRBD1 might be the D (5 bases). Per germline, CDR1 SGHTA and CDR2 FQGNSA. The CDR3 contains 17 residues. V dropped 5 bases and J dropped 0 bases, with 16 bases sitting between them. CDR3 amino acids: CASSVPGRGATNEKLFF. CDR3 in DNA: TGTGCCAGCAGCGTCCCAGGGCGTGGGGCAACTAATGAAAAACTGTTTTTT.

The chain links TRBV6-2 or TRBV6-3 to TRBJ1-5, with D uncertain. The germline V gene has CDR1 MNHEY and CDR2 SVGEGT. The CDR3 has 15 residues. V gave up 5 bases and J gave up 0 bases, with 11 bases separating them. DNA for the CDR3: TGTGCCAGCAGTGCCCCGTATTATAGCAATCAGCCCCAGCATTTT. Translated: CASSAPYYSNQPQHF.

This chain uses TRBV11-2 with TRBJ1-2; D gene ambiguous. Trimming took 6 bases from V and 7 from J, leaving 12 bases between them. Germline loops: CDR1 SGHAT, CDR2 FQNNGV. The CDR3 length is 12 residues. CDR3 sequence reads: CASRRVGLGYTF. DNA for the CDR3: TGTGCCAGCAGGAGGGTAGGCCTTGGCTACACCTTC.

The chain has TRBV14 and TRBJ1-6; a weak D match, TRBD1 (5 bases). V lost 1 base and J 8 bases, leaving 12 bases between the germline ends. Germline CDR1 is SGHDN and CDR2 is FVKESK. The CDR3 loop spans 15 amino acids. This chain's CDR3 is CASSQGPRRDSPLHF. The CDR3 coding sequence is TGTGCCAGCAGCCAAGGCCCGCGCAGGGATTCACCCCTCCACTTT.

This rearrangement joins TRBV7-9 to TRBJ2-1; 9 nucleotides agree with TRBD2. The CDR3 totals 15 residues. Germline V CDR1 and CDR2: SEHNR, FQNEAQ (reference sequence). V lost 4 bases, J lost 2 bases, and 3 bases stayed unmatched. CDR3 protein: CASSWGLAPYNEQFF. In DNA form, the CDR3 reads TGTGCCAGCAGCTGGGGACTAGCACCCTACAATGAGCAGTTCTTC.

The chain recombines TRBV5-1 with TRBJ1-6, with D unresolved. The CDR3 has 16 amino acids. Between the trimmed V and J ends, which lost 1 base and 8 bases, there was a span of 16 bases. Germline V gives CDR1 SGHRS, CDR2 YFSETQ. The CDR3 DNA follows: TGCGCCAGCAGCTTGTTTTCGTCAGGCGATCATTCACCCCTCCACTTT. Its protein is CASSLFSSGDHSPLHF.

This clonotype was seen more than once but under ten times. This rearrangement joins TRBV12-3 or TRBV12-4 to TRBJ1-3; 7 positions agree with TRBD1. V shed 6 bases, J shed 2 bases, and the junction held 4 bases outside the gene matches. The CDR3 length is 14 residues. This CDR3 is CASSRGTAGNTIYF. CDR3 nucleotides: TGTGCCAGCAGCCGCGGGACAGCTGGAAACACCATATATTTT.

The chain combines TRBV24-1 with TRBJ2-7, with D unclear. This CDR3 comprises 13 residues. Germline loops: CDR1 KGHDR, CDR2 SFDVKD. V was pared by 9 bases and J by 6 bases, with 17 bases between. CDR3 coding DNA: TGTGCCACCTGCTGGAATCTTAAGGGCGAGCAGTACGTC. Amino acid sequence: CATCWNLKGEQYV.

The chain is built from TRBV6-6 and TRBJ2-7; D is uncertain. Germline lookup yields CDR1 MNHNY and CDR2 SVGAGI (reference sequence). The CDR3 is made up of 13 amino acids. Trimming removed 2 bases from V and 4 bases from J, with 9 bases in between. CDR3 sequence reads: CASSYRDRYEQYV. The DNA for the CDR3 is TGTGCCAGCAGTTACAGGGATCGATACGAGCAGTACGTC.

The V gene is TRBV9, the J gene TRBJ2-5; the match to TRBD2 covers 10 bases. The CDR3 has 16 residues. V trimming: 0 bases; J trimming: 7 bases; junction bases outside the gene matches: 9. Germline assignment: CDR1 SGDLS and CDR2 YYNGEE. The CDR3 spells CASSVGASGGSGTQYF. CDR3 DNA: TGTGCCAGCAGCGTAGGGGCTAGCGGGGGCTCCGGGACCCAGTACTTC.

The CDR3 nucleotides read TGTGTCTCGATGCCAAGGACAGGGGCCTACGAGCAGTACGTC. As protein: CVSMPRTGAYEQYV. The rearrangement joins TRBV28 to TRBJ2-7; TRBD1 agrees at 9 bases. This CDR3 is built from 14 residues. The germline gives CDR1 MDHEN, CDR2 SYDVKM.

This clonotype was picked up a small number of times. V is TRBV6-1 and J is TRBJ1-1, with 8 bases fitting TRBD1. This CDR3 is built from 16 residues. V lost 5 bases to trimming and J lost 4 bases; unmatched junction nucleotides: 12. The germline V gene has CDR1 MNHNS and CDR2 SASEGT. The DNA of the CDR3 is TGTGCCAGCAGTCAACGGACAGGGACAATTGGCACTGAAGCTTTCTTT. Translated, it gives CASSQRTGTIGTEAFF.

This clonotype was detected only a few times. Here the CDR3 DNA reads TGTGCCAGCAGCTCCCGGACAGCTGAAGCTTTCTTT. This sequence encodes CASSSRTAEAFF. The chain couples TRBV7-2 to TRBJ1-1, with D possibly being TRBD1 (6 bases). The germline V gene has CDR1 SGHTA and CDR2 FQGNSA. V lost 4 bases to trimming and J lost 6 bases, with 9 bases between them. The CDR3 contains 12 residues.

This clonotype was seen a handful of times. The V call is TRBV20-1, the J call TRBJ2-3; D remains ambiguous. V dropped 1 base and J dropped 7 bases, with 9 bases sitting between them. The V gene's germline CDR1 is DFQATT and CDR2 SNEGSKA (reference sequence). This CDR3 spans 12 amino acids. CDR3 nucleotides: TGCAGTGCTAGAGTATGGGCAAATACGCAGTATTTT. It yields the protein CSARVWANTQYF.

This clonotype was seen only a few times. The chain couples TRBV7-9 to TRBJ1-1; D call uncertain. The CDR3 sequence is 15 residues long. Germline V gene sequence: CDR1 SEHNR, CDR2 FQNEAQ (reference sequence). Trimming cost V 1 base and J 0 bases, with 9 bases left between them. The CDR3 protein is CASSLVQVMNTEAFF. DNA of the CDR3: TGTGCCAGCAGCTTAGTGCAGGTCATGAACACTGAAGCTTTCTTT.

This clonotype was observed a handful of times. The genes are TRBV7-2 and TRBJ1-2; no firm D call. CDR1 and CDR2 from the germline V gene are SGHTA and FQGNSA. The CDR3 is made up of 14 amino acids. Trimming took 1 base from V and 0 from J, leaving 6 bases between them. CDR3 nucleotides: TGTGCCAGCAGCTTAGGCCGATCTAACTATGGCTACACCTTC. Its translation: CASSLGRSNYGYTF. The full variable domain, its missing parts supplied by reference TRBV7-2 and TRBJ1-2, is GAGVSQSPSNKVTEKGKDVELRCDPISGHTALYWYRQSLGQGLEFLIYFQGNSAPDKSGLPSDRFSAERTGGSVSTLTIQRTQQEDSAVYLCASSLGRSNYGYTFGSGTRLTVV.